The sequence of this T cell receptor (beta chain) was determined in a study of T cell changes during pregnancy in multiple sclerosis. Germline V lookup: CDR1 SGHRS, CDR2 YFSETQ. The V gene lost 0 bases and the J gene lost 5 bases, with 9 bases spanning the gap. The CDR3 is made up of 13 amino acids. The table came from immunoSEQ multiplex PCR; TCRdb's copy has only in-frame clones and leaves some out. Seen here are tens of thousands of clones, approximately 94% observed once, and the top ten hold roughly 0.81%. This sequence joins TRBV5-1 and TRBJ2-7; D ambiguous. The source material was peripheral blood, sampled in the third trimester of pregnancy. The receptor was derived from a female donor with multiple sclerosis, enrolled in a pregnancy study. As DNA, the CDR3 is TGCGCCAGCAGCTTGGAGCCTTCTAACGAGCAGTACTTC. Translated, it gives CASSLEPSNEQYF.